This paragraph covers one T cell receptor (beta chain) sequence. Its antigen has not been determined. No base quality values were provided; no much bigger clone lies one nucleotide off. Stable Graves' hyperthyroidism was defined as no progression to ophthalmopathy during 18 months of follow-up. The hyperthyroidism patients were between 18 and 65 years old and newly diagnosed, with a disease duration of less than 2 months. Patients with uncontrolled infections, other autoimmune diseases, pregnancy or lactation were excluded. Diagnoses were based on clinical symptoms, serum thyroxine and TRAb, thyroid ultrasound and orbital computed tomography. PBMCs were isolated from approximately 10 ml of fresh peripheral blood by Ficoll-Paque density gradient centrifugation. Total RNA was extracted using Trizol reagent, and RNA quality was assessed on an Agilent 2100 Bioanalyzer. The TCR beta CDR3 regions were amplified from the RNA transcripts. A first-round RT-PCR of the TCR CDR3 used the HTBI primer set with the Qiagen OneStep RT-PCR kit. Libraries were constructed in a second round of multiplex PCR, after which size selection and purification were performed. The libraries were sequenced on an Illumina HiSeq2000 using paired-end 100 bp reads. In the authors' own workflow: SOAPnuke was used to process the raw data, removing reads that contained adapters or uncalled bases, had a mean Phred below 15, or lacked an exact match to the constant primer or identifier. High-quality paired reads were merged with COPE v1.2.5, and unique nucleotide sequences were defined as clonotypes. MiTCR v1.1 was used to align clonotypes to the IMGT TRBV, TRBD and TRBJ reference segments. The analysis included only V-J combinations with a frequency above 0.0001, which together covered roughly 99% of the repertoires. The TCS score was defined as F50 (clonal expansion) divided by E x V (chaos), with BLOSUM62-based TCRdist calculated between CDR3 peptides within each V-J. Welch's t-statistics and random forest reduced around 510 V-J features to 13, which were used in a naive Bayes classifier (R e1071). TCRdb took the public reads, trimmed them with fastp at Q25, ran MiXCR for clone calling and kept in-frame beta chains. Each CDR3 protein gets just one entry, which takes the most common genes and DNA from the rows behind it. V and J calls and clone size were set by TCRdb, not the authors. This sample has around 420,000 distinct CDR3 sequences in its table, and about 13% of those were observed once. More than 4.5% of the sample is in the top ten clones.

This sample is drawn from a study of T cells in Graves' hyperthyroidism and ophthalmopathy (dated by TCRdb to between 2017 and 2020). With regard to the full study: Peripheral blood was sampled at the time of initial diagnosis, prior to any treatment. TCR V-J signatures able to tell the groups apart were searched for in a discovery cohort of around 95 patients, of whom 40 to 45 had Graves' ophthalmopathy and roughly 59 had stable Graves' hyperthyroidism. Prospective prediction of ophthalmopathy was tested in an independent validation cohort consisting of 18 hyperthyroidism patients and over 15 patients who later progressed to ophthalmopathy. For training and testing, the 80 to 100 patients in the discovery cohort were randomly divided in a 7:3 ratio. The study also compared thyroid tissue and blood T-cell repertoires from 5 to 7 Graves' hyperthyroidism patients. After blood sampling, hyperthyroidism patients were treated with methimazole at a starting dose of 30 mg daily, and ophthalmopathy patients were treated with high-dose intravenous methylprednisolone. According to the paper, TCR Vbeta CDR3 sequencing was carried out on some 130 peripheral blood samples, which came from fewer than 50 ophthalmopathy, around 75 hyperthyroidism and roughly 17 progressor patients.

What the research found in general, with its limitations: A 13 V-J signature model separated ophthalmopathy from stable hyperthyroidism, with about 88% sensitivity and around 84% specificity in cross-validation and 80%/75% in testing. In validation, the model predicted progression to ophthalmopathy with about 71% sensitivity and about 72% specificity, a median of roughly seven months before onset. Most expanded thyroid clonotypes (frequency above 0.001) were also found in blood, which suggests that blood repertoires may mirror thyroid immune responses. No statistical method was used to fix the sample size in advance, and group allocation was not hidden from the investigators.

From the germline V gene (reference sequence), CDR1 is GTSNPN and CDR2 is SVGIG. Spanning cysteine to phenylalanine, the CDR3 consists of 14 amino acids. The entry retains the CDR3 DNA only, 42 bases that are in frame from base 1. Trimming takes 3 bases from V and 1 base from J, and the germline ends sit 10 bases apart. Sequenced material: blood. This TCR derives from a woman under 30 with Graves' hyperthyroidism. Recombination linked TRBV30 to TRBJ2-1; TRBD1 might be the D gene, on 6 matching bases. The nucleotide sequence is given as TGTGCCTGGAGGACCACAGGGTCCTACAATGAGCAGTTCTTC. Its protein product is CAWRTTGSYNEQFF.